This TCR beta chain was found in a study of read filtering for tumor transcriptome and immune sequencing (dated by TCRdb to 2020 to 2022). About the study as a whole: The cohort consisted of about 17 male and over eleven female patients, with a mean age of approximately 66 years and an age range of 47 to 80. After DNase treatment, whole-transcriptome libraries were prepared using the TruSeq RNA Access Library Prep Kit. As a main aim, a read-filtering strategy for immune repertoire data was addressed, with the specific question being whether clonotypes supported by a single read should be removed. The study compared TCR repertoires from targeted immune repertoire sequencing and bulk whole-transcriptome sequencing run on the same bone marrow samples. Per sample, about 4.05 to 10.27 million TCR-region mapped reads were obtained with IR-seq, compared with only about 80 to 1,400 with RNA-seq. By revised international staging, roughly 8 patients were R-ISS I, some 17 were R-ISS II and 6 or 7 were R-ISS III. What the authors observed across the whole study: Compared with RNA-seq, IR-seq captured clonotypes at much higher depth and more reliably, and a smaller IR-seq throughput was enough to identify most shared clonotypes. The sorted CD138-negative fraction was a mixed bone marrow immune population, not purified T cells. Single-read clonotypes made up about 82% of clonotypes but only 3.5% to 4% of total reads in IR-seq, compared with approximately 70% of clonotypes and roughly 45% of reads in RNA-seq. When single-read clonotypes were removed, the proportions of shared clonotypes in IR-seq and RNA-seq correlated more strongly.

Each patient had bone marrow sampled at the time of active disease. Isolation of bone marrow mononuclear cells was performed by Ficoll-Hypaque density gradient centrifugation. Myeloma plasma cells were removed and CD138-negative cells were collected by negative selection after labeling with CD138 magnetic microbeads on a MACS separator. Purity of the isolated cells was checked by flow cytometry on an Attune NxT using CD138 antibodies. Total RNA was extracted with TRIzol reagent and quantified with a NanoDrop spectrophotometer. For each patient, the CD138-negative bone marrow sample underwent paired RNA-seq and IR-seq. This clonotype was picked up many times. Its antigen is currently not known. No base quality values were provided; no much bigger clone lies one nucleotide off. V gives up 3 bases and J gives up 0 bases, and the segment between their germline ends measures 9 bases. The CDR3 sequence holds 15 residues, the cysteine and phenylalanine included. The CDR3 DNA has 45 bases and is translated from base 1. From a lookup of the germline V gene, CDR1 and CDR2 are KGHSH and LQKENI.

Starting from 400 ng RNA, TCR libraries were constructed with the Immunoverse kit using molecular barcoded adaptors that cover the alpha/delta and beta/gamma chains. TCR library preparation was performed with the same RNA that was used for transcriptome sequencing. TCR libraries were sequenced on an Illumina HiSeq 4000 with 2 x 150 cycles. For the original study's pipeline: Using MiXCR, which included quality filtering and error correction, TCR reads were aligned to human V, D, J and C references and then assembled into CDR3 clonotypes. The tcR package in R was used to analyze clonotype counts and gene usage diversity. For inspection of raw mapping reads, RNA-seq reads were mapped by STAR aligner version 2.5.3a onto GRCh37 of the human genome. To test the effect of sequencing depth on detected clonotypes, IR-seq fastq files were randomly downsampled using Seqtk 1.3. TCRdb handled the public reads itself, with Q25 trimming in fastp and clone calling in MiXCR, and kept productive beta chains. Merged by CDR3 protein, the rows form single entries marked with the most common genes and DNA. V and J calls and clone size were set by TCRdb, not the authors. This sample has 40,000 or so distinct CDR3 sequences in its table, and approximately 13% of those were observed once. The ten largest clones represent 27% of the sample.

Sequences were obtained from a population of CD138-negative cells sorted from bone marrow. What this sample's cell subset or site label stands for: bone marrow mononuclear cells depleted of CD138+ plasma/myeloma cells by negative magnetic selection. The receptor was derived from a donor aged 40 or older with multiple myeloma. Rearrangement joined TRBV18 to TRBJ2-4; the D gene lacks a confident call. The nucleotide sequence reads as follows: TGTGCCAGCTCACCGACCCGAGGAGCCAAAAACATTCAGTACTTC. Its coded protein is CASSPTRGAKNIQYF.